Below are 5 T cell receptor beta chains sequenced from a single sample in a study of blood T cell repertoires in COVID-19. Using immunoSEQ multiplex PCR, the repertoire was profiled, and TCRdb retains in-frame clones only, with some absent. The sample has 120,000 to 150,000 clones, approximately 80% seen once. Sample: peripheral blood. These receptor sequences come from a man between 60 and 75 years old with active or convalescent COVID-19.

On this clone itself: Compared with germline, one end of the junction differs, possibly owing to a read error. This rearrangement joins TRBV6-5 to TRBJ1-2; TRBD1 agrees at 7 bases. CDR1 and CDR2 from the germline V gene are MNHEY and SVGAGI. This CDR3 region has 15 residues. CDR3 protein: CASSNSGQPNAGYTF. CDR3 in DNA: TGTGCCAGCAGTAACTCGGGACAGCCCAACGCGGGCTACACCTTC.

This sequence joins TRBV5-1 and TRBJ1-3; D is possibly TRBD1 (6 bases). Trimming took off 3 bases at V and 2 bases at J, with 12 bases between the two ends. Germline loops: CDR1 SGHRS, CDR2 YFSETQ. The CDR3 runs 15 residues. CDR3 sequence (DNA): TGCGCCAGCAGCTCTACCCCAGGGGCTGGAAACACCATATATTTT. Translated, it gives CASSSTPGAGNTIYF. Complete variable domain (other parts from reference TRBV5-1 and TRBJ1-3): KAGVTQTPRYLIKTRGQQVTLSCSPISGHRSVSWYQQTPGQGLQFLFEYFSETQRNKGNFPGRFSGRQFSNSRSEMNVSTLELGDSALYLCASSSTPGAGNTIYFGEGSWLTVV.

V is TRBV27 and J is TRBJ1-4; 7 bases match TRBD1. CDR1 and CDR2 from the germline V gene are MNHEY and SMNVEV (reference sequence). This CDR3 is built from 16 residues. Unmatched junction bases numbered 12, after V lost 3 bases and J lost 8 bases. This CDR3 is CASSFRGGQRLEKLFF. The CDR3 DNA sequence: TGTGCCAGCAGTTTCCGAGGGGGACAGAGATTAGAAAAACTGTTTTTT.

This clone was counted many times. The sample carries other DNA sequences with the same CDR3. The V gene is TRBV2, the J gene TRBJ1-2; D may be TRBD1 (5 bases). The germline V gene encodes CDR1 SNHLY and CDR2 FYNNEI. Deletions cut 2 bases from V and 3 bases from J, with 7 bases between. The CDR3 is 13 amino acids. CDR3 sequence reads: CASSESRDYGYTF. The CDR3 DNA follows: TGTGCCAGCAGTGAATCCAGGGACTATGGCTACACCTTC.

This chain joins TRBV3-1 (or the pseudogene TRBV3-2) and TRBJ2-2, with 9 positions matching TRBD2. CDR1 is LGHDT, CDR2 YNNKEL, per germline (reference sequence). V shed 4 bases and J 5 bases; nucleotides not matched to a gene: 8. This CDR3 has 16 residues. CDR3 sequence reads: CASSPQVGLATGELFF. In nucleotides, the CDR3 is TGTGCCAGCAGCCCTCAGGTGGGACTAGCAACCGGGGAGCTGTTTTTT.